The T cell receptor beta chain described here comes from a study of radiotherapy plus CTLA-4 blockade in lung cancer. As for the study in general: Objective response rate was more than 15%; disease control rate, approximately 33%.

Study-wide results and caveats: Expansion in blood of tumor-derived TCR clones was seen after radiotherapy plus ipilimumab.

As concerns this clone: Its specificity is unknown.

Profiling relied on immunoSEQ multiplex PCR, and the TCRdb table lists in-frame clones only, not all of them. In the table there are roughly 51,000 clones, about 86% of which are singletons. V was trimmed by 4 bases and J by 2 bases, leaving 8 bases between them. Germline CDR1 reads LNHDA; CDR2 reads SQIVND (reference sequence). This CDR3 has 13 amino acids. The sequence derives from a human donor with non-small cell lung cancer that progressed on radiotherapy plus ipilimumab. Some clones in this sample may be carry-over from other donors' samples. This chain uses TRBV19 with TRBJ1-2, with D perhaps TRBD1 (6 bases). The material sequenced was peripheral blood, taken from a patient treated with radiotherapy plus ipilimumab. CDR3 sequence reads: CASSKGVNYGYTF. CDR3 bases: TGTGCCAGTAGTAAGGGGGTGAACTATGGCTACACCTTC. The full variable domain, rest sourced from reference TRBV19 and TRBJ1-2, is DGGITQSPKYLFRKEGQNVTLSCEQNLNHDAMYWYRQDPGQGLRLIYYSQIVNDFQKGDIAEGYSVSREKKESFPLTVTSAQKNPTAFYLCASSKGVNYGYTFGSGTRLTVV.